The 15 T cell receptor beta chains below all came from one sample that was sequenced in a study of response to subunit inactivated influenza vaccine. Each CDR3 protein gets one entry after TCRdb re-called the RT-PCR reads with MiXCR. In the table there are a few hundred thousand distinct CDR3 sequences, approximately 20% of which are singletons. Here the sequenced sample was PBMCs from blood, taken around 22 months after vaccination. All receptors derive from a man aged 45 to 70 who received an inactivated influenza vaccine.

The rearrangement joins TRBV5-1 to TRBJ1-2; D might be TRBD1 (6 bases). The CDR3 has 15 amino acids. Between the trimmed V and J ends, which lost 0 bases and 0 bases, there was a span of 9 bases. The V gene's germline CDR1 is SGHRS and CDR2 YFSETQ. In nucleotides, the CDR3 is TGCGCCAGCAGCTTGGACAGGGCAGCTAACTATGGCTACACCTTC. This sequence encodes CASSLDRAANYGYTF.

The chain combines TRBV15 with TRBJ1-5; D is perhaps TRBD1 (5 bases). The CDR3 is 15 residues long. Germline V gene data show CDR1 as LNHNV and CDR2 as YYDKDF (reference sequence). V lost 5 bases and J 3 bases, leaving 14 bases between the germline ends. CDR3 sequence: CATSPGGVDNQPQHF. CDR3 nucleotide sequence: TGTGCCACCAGCCCCGGAGGGGTCGACAATCAGCCCCAGCATTTT.

The chain employs TRBV4-2 and TRBJ1-5, with TRBD1 identical over 7 bases. The germline gives CDR1 LGHNA, CDR2 YNFKEQ. The CDR3 consists of 15 residues. Germline trimming cut 4 bases from V and 6 bases from J; bases unmatched to any gene: 9. CDR3 sequence: CASSLAGTAGQPQHF. The CDR3 coding sequence is TGTGCCAGCAGCCTAGCCGGGACAGCGGGTCAGCCCCAGCATTTT.

This clonotype was recorded a few times. V usage is TRBV6-1 and J usage is TRBJ2-2, with TRBD1 identical over 7 bases. Germline V CDR1 and CDR2: MNHNS, SASEGT. The CDR3 totals 16 residues. The V gene end was trimmed by 7 bases and the J gene end by 1 base; junction bases not matched to a gene: 9. Written as DNA, the CDR3 is TGTGCCAGCACCCTTCTGTGGACAGGGAACACCGGGGAGCTGTTTTTT. Translated: CASTLLWTGNTGELFF.

This clonotype was found a few times. In DNA form, the CDR3 reads TGCAGCGTTCTACAAGCAGGAGATGCAACTAATGAAAAACTGTTTTTT. Protein sequence: CSVLQAGDATNEKLFF. The chain carries TRBV29-1 and TRBJ1-4, with D uncertain. Germline values: CDR1 SQVTM, CDR2 ANQGSEA. The CDR3 covers 16 residues. Trimming removed 5 bases from V and 0 bases from J, with 16 bases in between.

This clonotype was picked up many times. V gene TRBV28 combines with J gene TRBJ2-5; 7 nucleotides agree with TRBD1. The CDR3 runs to 15 residues. Germline V gives CDR1 MDHEN, CDR2 SYDVKM. Unmatched junction bases numbered 12, after V lost 4 bases and J lost 7 bases. The CDR3 region has the DNA TGTGCCAGCAGTTCAAATCAGGGGGTCAAGGTGACCCAGTACTTC. This codes for CASSSNQGVKVTQYF.

The sample holds a few counts of this clonotype. The chain carries TRBV2 and TRBJ2-4; TRBD1 matches 7 bases. The CDR3 totals 13 residues. With V trimmed by 6 bases and J by 5 bases, 4 bases remained unmatched. From germline, CDR1 is SNHLY and CDR2 FYNNEI. The CDR3 DNA reads TGTGCCAGCAGCCAAGGACAGGAAAACATTCAGTACTTC. Translation: CASSQGQENIQYF.

Worth noting for this clonotype: A single base separates this from a much larger clone, so it may be a read error. The V and J genes are TRBV5-6 and TRBJ1-4; 7 nucleotides align to TRBD1. The germline CDR1 and CDR2 sequences are SGHDT and YYEEEE. V lost 4 bases and J lost 9; bases outside the gene matches: 12. This CDR3 contains 15 residues. CDR3 coding DNA: TGTGCCAGCAGCGTTGGTTTAGGGGGCGACAAAAAACTGTTTTTT. It translates to CASSVGLGGDKKLFF.

This clonotype came up many times. This chain uses TRBV20-1 with TRBJ2-1, with D uncertain. The CDR3 extends over 15 amino acids. With 5 bases removed from V and 6 bases from J, the gap between germline ends came to 20 bases. Per germline, CDR1 DFQATT and CDR2 SNEGSKA (reference sequence). Here the CDR3 reads CSAGDIFSSTNEQFF. As DNA, the CDR3 is TGCAGTGCTGGTGACATATTCTCCTCCACCAATGAGCAGTTCTTC.

This clonotype was counted between two and nine times. This sequence joins TRBV4-2 and TRBJ2-1; 7 positions match TRBD1. The CDR3 consists of 18 residues. V lost 0 bases to trimming and J lost 0 bases; unmatched junction nucleotides: 8. CDR1 LGHNA and CDR2 YNFKEQ come from the germline V gene. CDR3 nucleotide sequence: TGTGCCAGCAGCCAAGAGGTGGACAGGCTAAGCTCCTACAATGAGCAGTTCTTC. Its protein is CASSQEVDRLSSYNEQFF.

The chain recombines TRBV5-1 with TRBJ2-7; D is perhaps TRBD2 (5 bases). The germline gives CDR1 SGHRS, CDR2 YFSETQ. The ends were cut back, 1 base at V and 5 bases at J, with 10 bases in the middle. The length of the CDR3 is 13 residues. For the CDR3, the DNA is TGCGCCAGCAGCTTGTGGCACGGGAACGAGCAGTACTTC. Its protein product is CASSLWHGNEQYF.

The genes are TRBV3-1 and TRBJ2-5, with D possibly being TRBD1 (5 bases). The CDR3 covers 16 residues. Per the germline V gene, CDR1 is LGHDT and CDR2 is YNNKEL (reference sequence). V was clipped by 3 bases and J by 1 base, with 15 bases between them. The CDR3 region is CASSQAARGFQETQYF. The DNA for the CDR3 is TGTGCCAGCAGCCAGGCCGCAAGGGGTTTCCAAGAGACCCAGTACTTC.

This clonotype was detected a few times. This chain links TRBV20-1 with TRBJ1-5; D may be TRBD1 (5 bases). The V gene's germline CDR1 is DFQATT and CDR2 SNEGSKA (reference sequence). V lost 0 bases and J 12 bases, leaving 9 bases between the germline ends. The CDR3 totals 11 residues. The CDR3 is CSARDREFQHF. CDR3 nucleotide sequence: TGCAGTGCTAGAGACAGGGAGTTCCAGCATTTT.

In DNA form, the CDR3 reads TGCGCCAGCAGCTTGGTTGGGGGCGTTAATTCACCCCTCCACTTT. Its translation is CASSLVGGVNSPLHF. The gene calls are TRBV5-1 and TRBJ1-6; D possibly corresponds to TRBD1 (6 bases). CDR3 length: 15 residues. Per the germline V gene, CDR1 is SGHRS and CDR2 is YFSETQ. V lost 0 bases to trimming and J lost 6 bases, with 10 bases between them.

The J gene is TRBJ2-7, the V gene TRBV28; D is possibly TRBD1 or TRBD2 (6 bases each). The V gene's germline CDR1 is MDHEN and CDR2 SYDVKM. The CDR3 length is 15 residues. The V end was cut by 4 bases, the J end by 3 bases, with 16 bases between. The CDR3 is CASSYSRGGLYEQYF. The CDR3 coding sequence is TGTGCCAGCAGTTACTCGCGAGGGGGACTCTACGAGCAGTACTTC.